This T cell receptor (beta chain) originates from a study of CD8+CD57+ T cells in acquired aplastic anemia. The template for TCR beta VDJ and CDR3 sequence profiling was genomic DNA. TCRdb reanalysed the reads using MiXCR and keeps one entry per CDR3 protein. The sample holds around 210,000 distinct CDR3 sequences, 65% seen once. Regarding the study as a whole: Significance was not reached for CD8+ Simpson's diversity between patients and controls.

For this clonotype: What it binds is unknown.

The germline gives CDR1 SNHLY, CDR2 FYNNEI. This CDR3 spans 13 amino acids. V shed 8 bases and J shed 5 bases, with 10 bases lying between them. Flow cytometry had shown expanded CD8+CD57+ cells in the patients chosen for sequencing. Patients, without exception, had severe acquired aplastic anemia. V and J are TRBV2 and TRBJ1-6; D uncertain. The origin of this receptor is a human donor with aplastic anemia. The sequenced sample consisted of sorted CD4+, CD8+, or CD8+CD57+ T cells (not recorded which) from PBMCs. The CDR3 nucleotides are TGTGCCAGCCAGAGGTCTGATAATTCACCCCTCCACTTT. Translating it yields CASQRSDNSPLHF.